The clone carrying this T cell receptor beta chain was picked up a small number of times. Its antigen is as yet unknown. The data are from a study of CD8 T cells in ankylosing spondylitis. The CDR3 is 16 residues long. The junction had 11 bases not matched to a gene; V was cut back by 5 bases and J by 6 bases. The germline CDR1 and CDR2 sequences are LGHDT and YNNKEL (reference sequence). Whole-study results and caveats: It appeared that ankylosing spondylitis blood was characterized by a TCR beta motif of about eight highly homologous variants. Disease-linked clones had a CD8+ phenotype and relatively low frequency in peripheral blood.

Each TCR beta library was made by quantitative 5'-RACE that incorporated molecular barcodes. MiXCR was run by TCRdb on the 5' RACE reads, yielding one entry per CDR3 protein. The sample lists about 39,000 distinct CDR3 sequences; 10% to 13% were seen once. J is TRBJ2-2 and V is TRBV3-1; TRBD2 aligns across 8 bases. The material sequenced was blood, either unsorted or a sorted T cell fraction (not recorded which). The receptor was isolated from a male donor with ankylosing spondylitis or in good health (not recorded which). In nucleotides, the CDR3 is TGTGCCAGCAGCTCCAATGCACTAGCGGTGGCCGGGGAGCTGTTTTTT. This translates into CASSSNALAVAGELFF.